These T cell receptor beta chains were read from a single sample in a study of blood T cell repertoires in COVID-19. The protocol was immunoSEQ multiplex PCR, while the TCRdb copy is restricted to in-frame clones and leaves out a portion. The sample has 160,000 or so clones, about 92% seen once. The specimen sequenced was peripheral blood. These receptors were obtained from a man aged 55 to 70 with active or convalescent COVID-19. Each CDR3 is given with its conserved first and last residue. The D gene is left open where the match is weak. Only part of the rows carry a size: once, few, many, or a class if the clone is expanded.

>TRBV19|TRBJ2-3|-|-
TGTGCCAGTAGTAAAACAACAGATACGCAGTATTTT
CASSKTTDTQYF
>TRBV7-2|TRBJ2-7|-|-
TGTGCCAGCAGCTTACGATCAGGTCCGATGAAGAACGAGCAGTACTTC
CASSLRSGPMKNEQYF
>TRBV12-3/TRBV12-4|TRBJ1-2|-|-
TGTGCCAGCAGCCCGGGATTTTTCTATGGCTACACCTTC
CASSPGFFYGYTF
>TRBV7-2|TRBJ2-7|once|-
TGTGCCAGCAGCCGGCCGGGACTCCCCTACGAGCAGTACTTC
CASSRPGLPYEQYF
>TRBV11-2|TRBJ1-2|-|TRBD1
TGTGCCAGCGGACCGGGACAGGGAATTGGCTACACCTTC
CASGPGQGIGYTF
>TRBV6-4|TRBJ1-2|-|TRBD1
TGTGCCAGCAGTGAGGGGACAGGCGTGCATGGCTACACCTTC
CASSEGTGVHGYTF
>TRBV7-9|TRBJ2-2|few|-
TGTGCCAGCAGACCGCAGGGGAACACCGGGGAGCTGTTTTTT
CASRPQGNTGELFF
>TRBV7-9|TRBJ2-1|-|-
TGTGCCAGCAGCTTAACATCAGGGAATTTTGGTGAGCAGTTCTTC
CASSLTSGNFGEQFF
>TRBV18|TRBJ1-2|-|TRBD1
TGTGCCAGCTCACCAAGAGTAAAGGGTTTTACAGGGGTGATTGCTGGCTACACCTTC
CASSPRVKGFTGVIAGYTF
>TRBV6-4|TRBJ1-1|-|TRBD1
TGTGCCAGCAGTCTGGACAGGAAGGGTTGTTGGGCTTTCTTT
CASSLDRKGCWAFF
>TRBV3-1/TRBV3-2|TRBJ2-7|-|TRBD1
TGTGCCAGCAGCCACCTCCGGGACAGGGGTTTCGAGCAGTACTTC
CASSHLRDRGFEQYF
>TRBV2|TRBJ2-5|-|-
TGTGCCAGCAGTGATTCATGGGGCTTGGAGACCCAGTACTTC
CASSDSWGLETQYF
>TRBV19|TRBJ1-4|-|-
TGTGCCAGTAGTATAAGGGAAAAGCGGGAAAAACTGTTTTTT
CASSIREKREKLFF
>TRBV5-1|TRBJ2-3|-|-
TGCGCCAGCAGCTTGGTAGCGCGGTTAGCAGATACGCAGTATTTT
CASSLVARLADTQYF
>TRBV28|TRBJ1-2|-|-
TGTGCCAGCAGTTTGGGGGGATATGGCTACACCTTC
CASSLGGYGYTF
>TRBV6-5|TRBJ2-7|-|-
TGTGCCAGCAGCCGCGGATCCCTGGGGGGATACGAGCAGTACTTC
CASSRGSLGGYEQYF
>TRBV3-1/TRBV3-2|TRBJ2-1|-|-
TGTGCCAGCAGCCAGGGATCGCGGGATTCCTACAATGAGCAGTTCTTC
CASSQGSRDSYNEQFF
>TRBV5-6|TRBJ2-1|-|-
TGTGCCAGCAGCTTGGGGCAGGGTGGAGTAAATGAGCAGTTCTTC
CASSLGQGGVNEQFF
>TRBV7-2|TRBJ2-1|-|TRBD1
TGTGCCAGCAGCTTAGGACAGGGGCCTTACAATGAGCAGTTCTTC
CASSLGQGPYNEQFF
>TRBV5-5|TRBJ2-7|-|TRBD1
TGTGCCAGCAGCTTAACGCCGGGACAGGGGGTGGGCGAGCAGTACTTC
CASSLTPGQGVGEQYF
>TRBV6-5|TRBJ2-1|-|TRBD2
TGTGCCAGCAACCGACTCGGGGGGACCAATGAGCAGTTCTTC
CASNRLGGTNEQFF
>TRBV28|TRBJ1-2|-|-
TGTGCCAGCAGATTCCTTAACTATGGCTACACCTTC
CASRFLNYGYTF
>TRBV19|TRBJ2-3|-|-
TGTGCCAGTAGTATTTCTGGGGGCTGGACAGATACGCAGTATTTT
CASSISGGWTDTQYF
>TRBV7-9|TRBJ2-7|-|TRBD1
TGTGCCAGCAGCTTAAGTGGGGACAGAGTAGGGTCCTACGAGCAGTACTTC
CASSLSGDRVGSYEQYF
>TRBV27|TRBJ2-7|-|-
TGTGCCAGCATGGGGGCAGGGCGAGGGTACGAGCAGTACTTC
CASMGAGRGYEQYF
>TRBV3-1/TRBV3-2|TRBJ2-2|-|TRBD1
TGTGCCAGCAGCCAATGGACAGGAAACACCGGGGAGCTGTTTTTT
CASSQWTGNTGELFF
>TRBV7-7|TRBJ2-5|-|TRBD1
TGTGCCAGCAGCACCAACAGGGGCCAAGAGACCCAGTACTTC
CASSTNRGQETQYF
>TRBV6-6|TRBJ2-7|-|TRBD2
TGTGCCAGCAGCCTACCTAGCGGGAGTCTGAACGAGCAGTACTTC
CASSLPSGSLNEQYF
>TRBV11-2|TRBJ1-2|-|TRBD1
TGTGCCAGCAGCTTAGACCCGACAGGGGGCTTATCCTACACCTTC
CASSLDPTGGLSYTF
>TRBV4-1|TRBJ2-5|-|TRBD2
TGCGCCAGCAGCCAGCCCCTAGCGGGGGAGACCCAGTACTTC
CASSQPLAGETQYF
>TRBV10-1|TRBJ2-1|-|TRBD1
TGCGCCGAGTACACCAACCGGGACAGGGGAAAGGTTGAGCAGTTCTTC
CAEYTNRDRGKVEQFF
>TRBV2|TRBJ1-6|-|-
TGTGCCAGCAGTGAAGCGGGCGACAGGCGCTTGTACCTCCACTTT
CASSEAGDRRLYLHF
>TRBV2|TRBJ1-5|-|-
TGTGCCAGCACGCGGGGAAGCAATCAGCCCCAGCATTTT
CASTRGSNQPQHF
>TRBV11-2|TRBJ1-2|once|TRBD1
TGTGCCAGCAGCTTCGGGACAGGGGGCGCAATGTTATATGGCTACACCTTC
CASSFGTGGAMLYGYTF
>TRBV3-1/TRBV3-2|TRBJ2-3|-|TRBD2
TGTGCCAGCAGCCAACAGAGACTAGCTTTGGGCACAGATACGCAGTATTTT
CASSQQRLALGTDTQYF
>TRBV21-1|TRBJ1-1|-|-
TGTGCCAGCAGCAAAAAAGGTAGCGACAGGGAGAAGACTGAAGCTTTCTTT
CASSKKGSDREKTEAFF
>TRBV7-2|TRBJ1-4|once|-
TGTGCCAGCAGCTTAGAAGGGGGTGAAAAACTGTTTTTT
CASSLEGGEKLFF
>TRBV7-2|TRBJ1-3|-|-
TGTGCCAGCAGCTACAATCCTGGAAACACCATATATTTT
CASSYNPGNTIYF
>TRBV3-1/TRBV3-2|TRBJ2-5|-|-
TGTGCCAGCAGCCAAGATGGTGGAGTCCAGGGCCAGACCCAGTACTTC
CASSQDGGVQGQTQYF
>TRBV30|TRBJ2-7|-|TRBD1
TGTGCCTGGCGAAGCCGAGGACAGGGCTTCTACGAGCAGTACTTC
CAWRSRGQGFYEQYF
>TRBV18|TRBJ1-3|-|-
TGTGCCAGCTCACAGGCTGACAGTCGACTCTCTGGAAACACCATATATTTT
CASSQADSRLSGNTIYF
>TRBV6-5|TRBJ2-3|-|TRBD2
TGTGCCAGCAGTCTGACTAGCGGGAAAGATACGCAGTATTTT
CASSLTSGKDTQYF
>TRBV7-8|TRBJ2-7|-|TRBD2
TGTGCCAGCAGCTTCCTGACTAGCGGGGGGGCCCCCTACGAGCAGTACTTC
CASSFLTSGGAPYEQYF